Below, 4 T cell receptor beta chains from the same sample are listed, as sequenced in a study of T-cell reconstitution after alpha-beta-depleted transplantation in children. The authors prepared the TCRbeta library with unique molecular identifiers. MiXCR, applied by TCRdb to the PCR reads, yields one record per CDR3 protein. The data show approximately 420,000 distinct CDR3 sequences, under 13% seen once. Sequenced here: PBMCs from the stem cell graft donor, sampled from the stem cell graft. These TCRs come from a human donor who donated a stem cell graft to a child with acute myeloid leukemia.

The chain has TRBV12-3 or TRBV12-4 and TRBJ2-7; D tentatively reads TRBD1 or TRBD2 (5 bases each). V lost 6 bases and J lost 5, with 8 bases in between. This CDR3 region has 11 residues. The CDR3 DNA follows: TGTGCCAGCAGGGGGGAGCACGAGCAGTACGTC. The encoded protein is CASRGEHEQYV.

The chain carries TRBV20-1 and TRBJ2-2; 9 bases align to TRBD2. The germline V gene has CDR1 DFQATT and CDR2 SNEGSKA (reference sequence). This CDR3 spans 15 amino acids. Losses at the gene ends were 3 bases for V and 5 bases for J; bases not matched to a gene: 7. CDR3 bases: TGCAGTGCTAGTAACGCGGGAGGGCTGACCGGGGAGCTGTTTTTT. Protein product: CSASNAGGLTGELFF.

There are many counts of this clonotype. The rearrangement joins TRBV4-2 to TRBJ2-7; the match to TRBD1 covers 7 bases. There are 14 residues in the CDR3. After removal of 8 bases from V and 2 bases from J, the junction contained 9 bases not matched to a gene. Germline CDR1 reads LGHNA; CDR2 reads YNFKEQ. The CDR3 sequence: CASQRTGQTYEQYF. CDR3 bases: TGTGCCAGCCAGAGGACAGGTCAGACCTACGAGCAGTACTTC.

The sample holds a few counts of this clonotype. The chain links TRBV4-1 to TRBJ2-3; 11 nucleotides line up with TRBD2. After removal of 4 bases from V and 5 bases from J, the junction contained 8 bases not matched to a gene. CDR1 is MGHRA, CDR2 YSYEKL, per germline. The CDR3 is made up of 16 amino acids. The CDR3 here is CASSPGTSGRGDTQYF. The DNA of the CDR3 is TGCGCCAGCAGCCCAGGGACTAGCGGACGGGGAGATACGCAGTATTTT.